These T cell receptor beta chains were read from a single sample in a study of beta chain features in type 1 diabetes. Using immunoSEQ multiplex PCR, the repertoire was profiled, and TCRdb retains in-frame clones only, with some absent. This sample has about 220,000 clones, with roughly a tenth found just once. Sequencing was carried out using central memory CD4+ T cells from blood. Receptors originate from a man aged 18 to 29 in good health. Both conserved end residues are part of each CDR3. Fields, in order: J gene, D gene, V gene, clone size, CDR3 protein, CDR3 DNA. D genes are given only for firm matches. Clone sizes are given selectively: once, few, many, or a class where the clone is expanded.

TRBJ2-1	TRBD2	TRBV6-1	few	CASSVSPGLGSYNEQFF	TGTGCCAGCAGTGTTTCTCCGGGACTAGGATCCTACAATGAGCAGTTCTTC
TRBJ2-7	.	TRBV28	once	CASSSPAGVSYEQYF	TGTGCCAGCAGTTCCCCGGCAGGGGTGTCCTACGAGCAGTACTTC
TRBJ2-7	.	TRBV2	.	CASSEEWGSTYEQYF	TGTGCCAGCAGTGAAGAGTGGGGGTCCACCTACGAGCAGTACTTC
TRBJ2-3	TRBD1	TRBV9	.	CASSQSWTGTDTQYF	TGTGCCAGCAGCCAAAGCTGGACAGGGACAGATACGCAGTATTTT
TRBJ1-3	.	TRBV2	.	CASNNGNSGNTIYF	TGTGCCAGCAACAACGGAAACTCTGGAAACACCATATATTTT
TRBJ2-1	.	TRBV29-1	.	CSAKNRGDYNEQFF	TGCAGCGCCAAGAACCGCGGGGACTACAATGAGCAGTTCTTC
TRBJ2-1	.	TRBV10-2	many	CASSELANEQFF	TGCGCCAGCAGTGAACTAGCCAATGAGCAGTTCTTC
TRBJ2-5	.	TRBV9	.	CASSVDPRGTQYF	TGTGCCAGCAGCGTAGACCCGAGAGGGACCCAGTACTTC
TRBJ2-7	TRBD2	TRBV29-1	medium-sized	CSVSRDYSYEQYF	TGCAGCGTCTCCCGGGACTACTCCTACGAGCAGTACTTC
TRBJ2-7	TRBD2	TRBV29-1	.	CSVPDLAGLPYEQYF	TGCAGCGTCCCCGACCTAGCGGGACTTCCCTACGAGCAGTACTTC
TRBJ2-3	.	TRBV4-2	few	CASSHRTTTDTQYF	TGTGCCAGCAGCCACCGGACCACCACAGATACGCAGTATTTT
TRBJ1-4	.	TRBV30	.	CAWAKGLREKLFF	TGTGCCTGGGCTAAGGGGTTACGGGAAAAACTGTTTTTT
TRBJ2-7	TRBD2	TRBV6-6	.	CASSSSGRVYEQYF	TGTGCCAGCAGTTCTAGCGGGAGGGTCTACGAGCAGTACTTC
TRBJ2-3	TRBD2	TRBV11-2	.	CASTTSGTDTQYF	TGTGCCAGCACCACTAGCGGCACAGATACGCAGTATTTT
TRBJ2-3	.	TRBV9	.	CASSVGGTTDTQYF	TGTGCCAGCAGCGTGGGAGGTACCACAGATACGCAGTATTTT
TRBJ2-1	TRBD1	TRBV14	few	CASSRGQFYNEQFF	TGTGCCAGCAGCCGGGGACAGTTCTACAATGAGCAGTTCTTC
TRBJ2-5	TRBD2	TRBV30	.	CAWSDPSGLAGHGHF	TGTGCCTGGAGTGACCCCTCGGGACTAGCGGGCCATGGACACTTC
TRBJ2-2	.	TRBV4-1	.	CASSFRLGGGEGELFF	TGCGCCAGCAGCTTCCGACTAGGAGGAGGCGAGGGGGAGCTGTTTTTT
TRBJ2-7	TRBD2	TRBV5-1	.	CASSLAPSGIVRSNEQYF	TGCGCCAGCAGCTTGGCCCCTAGCGGGATAGTAAGAAGTAACGAGCAGTACTTC
TRBJ2-3	.	TRBV7-9	.	CASSLDLGIRVF	TGTGCCAGCAGCTTAGACTTAGGGATCCGGGTTTTT
TRBJ2-7	TRBD2	TRBV7-2	few	CASSEGTTPTPDRYEQYF	TGTGCCAGCAGCGAGGGGACTACACCTACCCCCGATAGATACGAGCAGTACTTC
TRBJ2-7	TRBD1	TRBV15	few	CATREGTEIEQYF	TGTGCCACCCGTGAGGGGACAGAAATCGAGCAGTACTTC
TRBJ1-1	.	TRBV7-9	few	CASSLQNRVSNTEAFF	TGTGCCAGCAGCTTACAAAACAGGGTCTCGAACACTGAAGCTTTCTTT
TRBJ1-5	.	TRBV7-8	.	CASSFGQSNQPQHF	TGTGCCAGCAGCTTCGGACAGAGCAATCAGCCCCAGCATTTT
TRBJ1-1	.	TRBV5-1	few	CASSFEPGTEAFF	TGCGCCAGCAGCTTTGAACCGGGCACTGAAGCTTTCTTT
TRBJ2-1	TRBD1	TRBV13	many	CASSRGQGTYNEQFF	TGTGCCAGCAGCCGTGGACAGGGAACCTACAATGAGCAGTTCTTC
TRBJ2-1	TRBD1	TRBV19	few	CASLPAGTGIREQFF	TGTGCCAGTCTCCCGGCTGGGACAGGGATTCGGGAGCAGTTCTTC
TRBJ2-3	.	TRBV9	.	CASSVVGARVGNTQYF	TGTGCCAGCAGCGTAGTTGGCGCCAGAGTGGGGAATACGCAGTATTTT
TRBJ2-5	TRBD1	TRBV6-1	few	CASSESTGEETQYF	TGTGCCAGCAGTGAGTCTACAGGGGAAGAGACCCAGTACTTC
TRBJ2-1	TRBD2	TRBV29-1	.	CSVGTSGTNEQFF	TGCAGCGTCGGGACTAGCGGGACCAATGAGCAGTTCTTC
TRBJ2-6	.	TRBV6-6	.	CASSYTEGSGANVLTF	TGTGCCAGCAGTTATACGGAGGGCTCTGGGGCCAACGTCCTGACTTTC
TRBJ2-1	.	TRBV4-1	.	CASSQGDSLYNEQFF	TGCGCCAGCAGCCAAGGGGACTCCCTCTACAATGAGCAGTTCTTC
TRBJ2-6	.	TRBV18	.	CASSPNLSGANVLTF	TGTGCCAGCTCTCCCAACCTCTCTGGGGCCAACGTCCTGACTTTC
TRBJ2-3	.	TRBV28	.	CASSLSVIAHTQYF	TGTGCCAGCAGTTTATCCGTAATAGCTCATACGCAGTATTTT
TRBJ2-1	.	TRBV29-1	few	CSVEVALVVYNEQFF	TGCAGCGTTGAGGTGGCGCTTGTCGTCTACAATGAGCAGTTCTTC
TRBJ2-1	.	TRBV7-3	many	CASSLGQGSYNEQFF	TGTGCCAGCAGCTTAGGCCAGGGCTCCTACAATGAGCAGTTCTTC